This T cell receptor (beta chain) came from a study of shared T cell receptors in the human thymus. The V end was cut by 2 bases, the J end by 5 bases, with 7 bases between. The CDR3 contains 12 residues. Germline V CDR1 and CDR2: MNHNS, SASEGT. The protocol was immunoSEQ multiplex PCR, while the TCRdb copy is restricted to in-frame clones and leaves out a portion. The sample contains over 650,000 clones, over 75% of which appear only once. The sample was also reused in another study, on human thymus T cells. That paper notes: Across thymic and blood repertoires, the usage of V and J genes appeared to be biased.

This clonotype originated in a boy under two years old with a congenital heart defect. The chain employs TRBV6-1 and TRBJ2-7; D remains ambiguous. Specimen: thymocytes. CDR3 residues: CASSERVHEQYF. CDR3 DNA sequence: TGTGCCAGCAGTGAAAGAGTCCACGAGCAGTACTTC.